This T cell receptor (beta chain) was documented in a study of beta chain features in type 1 diabetes. Overall study findings and caveats: cDNA-based sequencing might over-represent cells highly expressing TCR. All four CD4+ subsets from Type 1 diabetes patients carried moderately but significantly shorter TCRB CDR3s. Patients and controls would be equally affected if PCR favored shorter templates.

This clone has just a few counts. Its specificity is unknown. Expressed TCRB transcripts were sequenced because the isolated RNA had all been reverse transcribed beforehand. Some clones are missing from TCRdb's copy, which holds only in-frame ones; the method was immunoSEQ multiplex PCR. The repertoire holds hundreds of thousands of clones, with about an eighth as singletons. J was trimmed by 0 bases and V by 5 bases; bases with no gene match: 7. Germline assignment: CDR1 LNHDA and CDR2 SQIVND (reference sequence). This CDR3 comprises 16 residues. Donors underwent one heparinised blood draw, about 120 mL on average. Markers CD45RO/CCR7/CD25/CD127/CD95/CD27 served to sort CD4+ naive, central memory, regulatory and stem cell-like memory cells.

Source material: naive CD4+ T cells from blood. The chain joins TRBV19 to TRBJ2-5; 9 nucleotides match TRBD1. This TCR was sampled from a man between 18 and 35 years old with type 1 diabetes. The CDR3 loop is CASSAEGQGDQETQYF. As DNA, the CDR3 is TGTGCCAGTAGTGCGGAGGGACAGGGAGACCAAGAGACCCAGTACTTC.